This paragraph reports one T cell receptor (beta chain). With random hexamers, reverse transcription was performed on roughly 0.5 to 1 ug of RNA. One entry per CDR3 protein, called by TCRdb with MiXCR from the immunoSEQ multiplex PCR reads. Among 200,000 to 250,000 distinct CDR3 sequences listed, 80% to 95% were seen once. CDR3 length: 17 amino acids. The germline V gene encodes CDR1 SGHTA and CDR2 FQGNSA. Trimming took 5 bases from V and 2 from J; bases not matched to a gene: 12. The data originate from a study of CD8 T cells in Susac syndrome. The sequence was obtained from a human donor with multiple sclerosis. The chain uses TRBV7-2 and TRBJ2-1; TRBD1 matches 7 bases. Sequenced material: CD4+ T cells from PBMCs. The CDR3 sequence: CASSPRQGRVPYNEQFF. The CDR3 DNA reads as TGTGCCAGCAGCCCCCGACAGGGACGGGTCCCCTACAATGAGCAGTTCTTC.